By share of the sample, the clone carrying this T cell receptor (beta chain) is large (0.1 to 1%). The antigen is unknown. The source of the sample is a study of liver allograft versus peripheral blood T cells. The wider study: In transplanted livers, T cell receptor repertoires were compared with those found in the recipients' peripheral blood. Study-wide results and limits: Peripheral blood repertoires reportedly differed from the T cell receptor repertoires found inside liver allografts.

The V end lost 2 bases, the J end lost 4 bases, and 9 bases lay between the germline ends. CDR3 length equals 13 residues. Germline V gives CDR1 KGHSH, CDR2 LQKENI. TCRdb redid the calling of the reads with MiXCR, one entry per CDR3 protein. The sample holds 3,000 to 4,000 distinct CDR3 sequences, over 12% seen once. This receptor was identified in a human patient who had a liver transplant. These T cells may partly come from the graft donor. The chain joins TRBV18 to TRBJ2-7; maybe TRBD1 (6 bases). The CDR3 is CASSPGTLYEQYF. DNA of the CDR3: TGTGCCAGCTCACCAGGGACACTGTACGAGCAGTACTTC.